This T cell receptor beta chain was retrieved from a study of shared clonotypes between healthy human individuals. About this clone itself: Sequence at one end of the junction differs from germline and may be a read error.

CDR3 size: 17 residues. Per germline, CDR1 SGHVS and CDR2 FNYEAQ. Source study methods: Junction-only sequences without quality scores came from ImmunoSEQ, so filtering differed. The table came from immunoSEQ multiplex PCR; TCRdb's copy has only in-frame clones and leaves some out. The V and J calls and clone size come from that table; D and trimming were worked out from the DNA. The repertoire holds 1.5 million to 1.9 million clones, with 95% to 99% as singletons. The chain links TRBV7-6 to TRBJ1-4; D not certain. Sequenced: naive CD4+ T cells sorted from blood. Subset denoted: CD45RA+ positively selected. The TCR sequence derives from a young man in good health. The CDR3: CASSFVPVGTTNEKLFF. In nucleotides, the CDR3 is TGTGCCAGCAGCTTCGTACCCGTTGGAACAACAAATGAAAAACTGTTTTTT.